This T cell receptor (beta chain) is from a study of blood T cell repertoires in COVID-19 (dated by TCRdb to the early 2020s). Study-level background: Samples from collaborators originated in the United States, Italy and Spain and spanned both the acute and convalescent phases of COVID-19. Deeply sampled blood TCRbeta repertoires from subjects exposed to, actively infected with, or recovered from COVID-19 were included in the dataset. The samples were drawn from the first 160 participants of the ongoing ImmuneRACE study and from 1,254 subjects provided by 6 global collaborators. The repertoires were made available in a free public database intended to serve as a resource for research on the immune response to SARS-CoV-2. Where HLA class I and class II types were available, the types were taken from metadata supplied by the sample provider, not from assay-based typing. The sample metadata nearly always contained a de-identified subject ID, COVID-19 status, age in years and sex. The prospective study material was composed of cDNA or gDNA derived from T cells, B-cell-depleted T cells, or PBMCs.

TCRbeta CDR3 regions were amplified from genomic DNA by means of the immunoSEQ Assay, a bias-controlled multiplex PCR. The paper's data handling went like this. The number of nucleated cells in each sample was estimated from the amplification of reference gene primers within the assay. Sequence reads were collapsed and filtered to measure the absolute abundance of every unique TCRbeta CDR3 rearrangement. For each sample, productive Simpson clonality was calculated by taking the square root of Simpson's diversity index across productive rearrangements. Entries here come from immuneACCESS through TCRdb and include only in-frame sequences with V and J called. Some clones fail to appear in such tables; in the studies checked, an unresolved V gene covers under half of the shortfall, and the cause of the remainder is unknown. V and J calls and clone size are those listed in that table; D and trimming were worked out from the DNA. Present in this sample are 110,000 to 150,000 clones, roughly four fifths of which were seen just once. Of the sample, roughly 8% is held by the ten largest clones.

General conclusions and limits of the study: How much clinical and demographic metadata was included differed by source and by participant, and the metadata was provided uncurated.

The CDR3 runs 16 amino acids, cysteine and phenylalanine included. Only CDR3 DNA is held: 48 bases, read in frame from base 1. The germline V gene supplies CDR1 SGHTS and CDR2 YDEGEE. V is shortened by 4 bases, J by 0 bases, and the region joining them spans 14 bases. Collaborating institutions collected whole blood in K2EDTA tubes following their own protocols. For TCRbeta analysis, collaborators shipped samples as frozen whole blood, isolated PBMCs, or DNA extracted from either of those sample types. This clone was detected once. Its binding antigen is unknown. There are no base qualities to consult, and no much larger clone falls within one base.

The chain is assembled from TRBV5-8 and TRBJ1-5; possibly the D gene is TRBD1, per 5 matching bases. The TCR was taken from a human donor in a cohort sampled during active COVID-19. Source material: peripheral blood. Read as DNA, the sequence is TGTGCCAGCAGCCTTCGTGTGGGGGGTAGCAATCAGCCCCAGCATTTT. It is translated as CASSLRVGGSNQPQHF.